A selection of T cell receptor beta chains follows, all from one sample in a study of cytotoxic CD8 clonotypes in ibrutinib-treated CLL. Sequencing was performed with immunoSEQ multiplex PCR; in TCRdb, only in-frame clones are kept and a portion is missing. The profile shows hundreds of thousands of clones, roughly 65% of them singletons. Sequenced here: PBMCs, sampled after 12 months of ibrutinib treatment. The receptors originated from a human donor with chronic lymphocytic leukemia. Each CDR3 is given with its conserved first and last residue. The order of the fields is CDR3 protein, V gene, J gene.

CSVPNIRGQFLNTEAFF,TRBV29-1,TRBJ1-1
CASSWTSGQGFYEQYF,TRBV6-5,TRBJ2-7
CAWSPGGLAVHNEQFF,TRBV30,TRBJ2-1
CASSYGVTGATDTQYF,TRBV7-2,TRBJ2-3
CASSLGGTGYNEQFF,TRBV11-3,TRBJ2-1
CASSTGGTGGQETQYF,TRBV5-1,TRBJ2-5
CASSRPTGYGYTF,TRBV11-1,TRBJ1-2
CASSQDAREGHYEQYF,TRBV4-1,TRBJ2-7
CASSQGIGPGQGANGYTF,TRBV4-1,TRBJ1-2
CASISGGDSYEQYF,TRBV28,TRBJ2-7
CASSPPGQGLGQPQHF,TRBV28,TRBJ1-5
CASSDQGMYEKLFF,TRBV6-4,TRBJ1-4
CAWTSGSREQYF,TRBV30,TRBJ2-7
CASSHDRSSYEQYF,TRBV5-1,TRBJ2-7
CASSLGAGTHSPLHF,TRBV7-2,TRBJ1-6
CASSTPGDMYEQYF,TRBV21-1,TRBJ2-7
CASSRTADISSLHF,TRBV6-5,TRBJ1-6
CASRNRGVSGTGELFF,TRBV7-2,TRBJ2-2
CASSYSRGKNTEAFF,TRBV6-5,TRBJ1-1
CACRGTNSNQPQHF,TRBV30,TRBJ1-5
CAWSGGQGEAQHF,TRBV30,TRBJ1-5
CASSYSGRGGYTF,TRBV6-6,TRBJ1-2
CSATADQPQHF,TRBV20-1,TRBJ1-5
CASSLGRYYEQYF,TRBV5-1,TRBJ2-7
CASRDRGSPLHF,TRBV11-2,TRBJ1-6
CASSQGDREGLITKNIQYF,TRBV23-1,TRBJ2-4
CASSPDRVVETQYF,TRBV5-4,TRBJ2-5
CASSARTGGVTEAFF,TRBV9,TRBJ1-1
CASNRVGVGELFF,TRBV7-2,TRBJ2-2
CASSRKRPTHSNEKLFF,TRBV5-6,TRBJ1-4
CASSVDRTYEQYF,TRBV2,TRBJ2-7
CATSVVGSSYEQYF,TRBV15,TRBJ2-7
CASSPGQGVVGELFF,TRBV5-1,TRBJ2-2
CPTPKPGTEAFF,TRBV19,TRBJ1-1
CASSLSARVAFF,TRBV28,TRBJ1-1
CASSLRTGSSYNEQFF,TRBV4-3,TRBJ2-1
CAWSRQGAPNEKLFF,TRBV30,TRBJ1-4